This T cell receptor (beta chain) stems from a study of beta chain features in type 1 diabetes. This clone was counted between two and nine times. As every portion of the isolated RNA was reverse transcribed, the sequencing read expressed TCRB transcripts. Generated by immunoSEQ multiplex PCR, the TCRdb table keeps only in-frame clones and is missing some. The sample contains almost 350,000 clones, around a fifth of which appear only once. V shed 4 bases and J shed 0 bases, with 7 bases lying between them. The CDR3 contains 12 residues. From germline, CDR1 is SQVTM and CDR2 ANQGSEA. The chain carries TRBV29-1 and TRBJ2-7; D might be TRBD1 (5 bases). This clonotype originated in a woman aged 18-29 years in good health. The sample comprised naive CD4+ T cells from blood. CDR3 nucleotide sequence: TGCAGCGTTGCACAGGCCTCCTACGAGCAGTACTTC. Its protein is CSVAQASYEQYF.